This passage covers 20 T cell receptor beta chains from one sample sequenced in a study of blood T cell repertoires in COVID-19. Only in-frame clones appear in the TCRdb table, and some are missing; sequencing was by immunoSEQ multiplex PCR. The sample holds approximately 250,000 clones, less than 95% seen once. Sequencing used PBMCs or T cells enriched from blood (not recorded which). These receptors were collected from a man aged 35 to 55 who had been exposed to COVID-19.

This chain connects TRBV10-1 to TRBJ2-3; 8 bases map to TRBD2. The CDR3 totals 18 residues. In germline, CDR1 is WNHNN, CDR2 SYGVQD (reference sequence). With 0 bases clipped from V and 1 base from J, the junction kept 9 bases outside the gene matches. The CDR3 bases are TGCGCCAGCAGTGAGTCGATTTACACTAGCGGACGCACAGATACGCAGTATTTT. It translates to CASSESIYTSGRTDTQYF.

The chain links TRBV19 to TRBJ1-1; D is undetermined. The germline V gene has CDR1 LNHDA and CDR2 SQIVND (reference sequence). V lost 6 bases and J lost 0, with 8 bases in between. The CDR3 is 13 residues long. CDR3 DNA: TGTGCCAGTAGGCAACATTTGAACACTGAAGCTTTCTTT. This encodes CASRQHLNTEAFF. Combining the CDR3 with reference TRBV19 and TRBJ1-1 gives the whole variable domain DGGITQSPKYLFRKEGQNVTLSCEQNLNHDAMYWYRQDPGQGLRLIYYSQIVNDFQKGDIAEGYSVSREKKESFPLTVTSAQKNPTAFYLCASRQHLNTEAFFGQGTRLTVV.

The CDR3 region is CASSSTVQETQYF. The CDR3 bases are TGTGCCAGTAGTTCGACAGTCCAAGAGACCCAGTACTTC. This chain links TRBV19 with TRBJ2-5, with D possibly TRBD1 on 5 matching bases. V dropped 5 bases and J dropped 1 base, with 8 bases sitting between them. Germline V gene sequence: CDR1 LNHDA, CDR2 SQIVND (reference sequence). CDR3 length: 13 amino acids.

This clone showed up just once. This rearrangement joins TRBV9 to TRBJ1-1; TRBD1 matches at 7 bases. CDR3 size: 13 residues. Trimming at V came to 1 base and at J to 3 bases, leaving 0 bases not matched to a gene. CDR1 is SGDLS and CDR2 is YYNGEE in the germline V gene. Here the CDR3 reads CASSVQGDTEAFF. The CDR3 DNA reads as TGTGCCAGCAGCGTACAGGGGGACACTGAAGCTTTCTTT. Full variable domain (rest looked up from reference TRBV9 and TRBJ1-1): DSGVTQTPKHLITATGQRVTLRCSPRSGDLSVYWYQQSLDQGLQFLIQYYNGEERAKGNILERFSAQQFPDLHSELNLSSLELGDSALYFCASSVQGDTEAFFGQGTRLTVV.

Here the CDR3 reads CASTRDKAAKNIQYF. In DNA, the CDR3 is TGTGCCAGCACCAGGGACAAGGCAGCCAAAAACATTCAGTACTTC. The chain combines TRBV2 with TRBJ2-4; D is possibly TRBD1 (6 bases). Germline V gene lookup returns CDR1 SNHLY and CDR2 FYNNEI. Deletions cut 7 bases from V and 0 bases from J, with 13 bases between. The CDR3 extends over 15 amino acids. Looking up the rest from reference TRBV2 and TRBJ2-4 gives the full variable domain: EPEVTQTPSHQVTQMGQEVILRCVPISNHLYFYWYRQILGQKVEFLVSFYNNEISEKSEIFDDQFSVERPDGSNFTLKIRSTKLEDSAMYFCASTRDKAAKNIQYFGAGTRLSVL.

This clone was seen only a few times. Other DNA sequences in this specimen translate into the identical CDR3. The gene calls are TRBV29-1 and TRBJ2-7; D possibly corresponds to TRBD1 (6 bases). There are 12 residues in the CDR3. Germline loops: CDR1 SQVTM, CDR2 ANQGSEA. Trimming stripped 7 bases from V and 2 bases from J, with 12 bases between. The DNA of the CDR3 is TGCAGCGCTGGACAGACAACCTACGAGCAGTACTTC. This codes for CSAGQTTYEQYF.

This chain uses TRBV2 with TRBJ1-6, with a tentative D call TRBD1 (6 bases). This CDR3 is 12 amino acids long. Per germline, CDR1 SNHLY and CDR2 FYNNEI. Trimming took 6 bases from V and 10 from J, leaving 10 bases between them. This CDR3 reads CASSYRESPLHF. Here the CDR3 DNA reads TGTGCCAGCAGCTACAGGGAATCACCCCTCCACTTT.

V gene TRBV19 combines with J gene TRBJ2-1, with TRBD2 matching over 13 bases. Trimming cost V 7 bases and J 3 bases; bases outside gene matches: 9. The CDR3 covers 17 residues. The germline V gene encodes CDR1 LNHDA and CDR2 SQIVND (reference sequence). The CDR3 region is CASNRGGLAGLYNEQFF. As DNA, the CDR3 is TGTGCCAGTAACCGGGGGGGACTAGCGGGACTCTACAATGAGCAGTTCTTC.

The rearrangement links TRBV10-2 to TRBJ2-1, with 14 bases lining up with TRBD2. This CDR3 contains 15 residues. Germline lookup yields CDR1 WSHSY and CDR2 SAAADI. The J segment lost 8 bases and the V segment lost 6 bases, leaving 6 bases of the junction unmatched. CDR3 residues: CASSAGTSGRDEQFF. The CDR3 DNA reads as TGCGCCAGCAGCGCCGGGACTAGCGGGAGAGATGAGCAGTTCTTC.

This chain connects TRBV6-5 to TRBJ2-7, with D unclear. The CDR3 loop spans 11 amino acids. Trimming took 6 bases from V and 3 from J, leaving 6 bases between them. Germline V lookup: CDR1 MNHEY, CDR2 SVGAGI. In DNA form, the CDR3 reads TGTGCCAGCAGCTACCACTACGAGCAGTACTTC. Its translation is CASSYHYEQYF.

The chain has TRBV11-2 and TRBJ2-2, with D perhaps TRBD2 (5 bases). The CDR3 loop spans 14 amino acids. Per the germline V gene, CDR1 is SGHAT and CDR2 is FQNNGV. The V gene lost 5 bases and the J gene lost 8 bases, with 15 bases spanning the gap. CDR3 in DNA: TGTGCCAGCAGCCGAAGGGCGGGTTCGGGGGAGCTGTTTTTT. It translates to CASSRRAGSGELFF.

Worth noting for this clone: Other nucleotide sequences from this sample produce the same CDR3. V gene TRBV12-3 or TRBV12-4 combines with J gene TRBJ1-1; D possibly corresponds to TRBD1 (5 bases). Trimming took off 5 bases at V and 4 bases at J, with 8 bases between the two ends. The CDR3 consists of 12 residues. DNA for the CDR3: TGTGCCAGCAGTCCCGGGGGCACTGAAGCTTTCTTT. Translating it yields CASSPGGTEAFF.

CDR3 bases: TGTGCCACTCGGGATGGGGGGTGGGATGGCTACACCTTC. Translating it yields CATRDGGWDGYTF. The chain has TRBV27 and TRBJ1-2; TRBD1 might be the D (5 bases). This CDR3 region has 13 residues. Germline lookup yields CDR1 MNHEY and CDR2 SMNVEV (reference sequence). V was shortened by 10 bases and J by 6 bases, with 18 bases between the two germline ends.

This sequence joins TRBV19 and TRBJ1-5; unclear D gene. This CDR3 contains 15 residues. From germline, CDR1 is LNHDA and CDR2 SQIVND (reference sequence). The ends were cut back, 3 bases at V and 0 bases at J, with 9 bases in the middle. The CDR3 here is CASSIAGLSNQPQHF. The CDR3 nucleotides are TGTGCCAGTAGTATTGCTGGGCTTAGCAATCAGCCCCAGCATTTT.

The chain employs TRBV7-9 and TRBJ2-2; 11 bases fit TRBD1. The CDR3 contains 16 residues. V was clipped by 6 bases and J by 5 bases; unmatched bases: 8. Germline assignment: CDR1 SEHNR and CDR2 FQNEAQ (reference sequence). This CDR3 is CASSSPGQGETGELFF. The DNA of the CDR3 is TGTGCCAGCAGTTCTCCGGGACAGGGGGAAACCGGGGAGCTGTTTTTT.

This chain links TRBV28 with TRBJ1-5; 8 nucleotides match TRBD1. The CDR3 loop spans 16 amino acids. Germline CDR1 reads MDHEN; CDR2 reads SYDVKM. Germline trimming cut 5 bases from V and 4 bases from J; bases unmatched to any gene: 10. CDR3 in amino acids: CASSTRQGAWNQPQHF. The CDR3 bases are TGTGCCAGCAGTACCCGCCAGGGGGCATGGAATCAGCCCCAGCATTTT.

The CDR3 spells CSASGQGNNQPQHF. The CDR3 DNA reads as TGCAGTGCTAGTGGACAGGGGAACAATCAGCCCCAGCATTTT. The chain carries TRBV20-1 and TRBJ1-5, with 9 bases identical to TRBD1. After removal of 3 bases from V and 3 bases from J, the junction contained 3 bases not matched to a gene. The CDR3 runs to 14 residues. Per the germline V gene, CDR1 is DFQATT and CDR2 is SNEGSKA (reference sequence).

V is TRBV11-3 and J is TRBJ2-1; tentative D call: TRBD1 (5 bases). CDR1 and CDR2 (germline): SGHNT, YENEEA. The V and J ends lost 2 bases and 1 base respectively, with 18 bases between them. This CDR3 is built from 18 residues. CDR3 protein: CASSLRVSVAGSYNEQFF. The CDR3, as DNA: TGTGCCAGCAGCTTACGTGTCTCTGTTGCAGGGTCCTACAATGAGCAGTTCTTC.

This chain connects TRBV7-9 to TRBJ1-1, with 7 bases that match TRBD1. This CDR3 spans 14 amino acids. Germline lookup yields CDR1 SEHNR and CDR2 FQNEAQ (reference sequence). Losses at the gene ends were 3 bases for V and 6 bases for J; bases not matched to a gene: 7. CDR3 loop: CASSFSQGMSEAFF. The CDR3, as DNA: TGTGCCAGCAGCTTCTCACAGGGGATGTCTGAAGCTTTCTTT.

This clone was recorded only once. V and J are TRBV19 and TRBJ2-1, with 11 bases fitting TRBD2. Trimming at V came to 5 bases and at J to 6 bases, leaving 3 bases not matched to a gene. The CDR3 runs to 14 residues. Germline CDR1 LNHDA, CDR2 SQIVND (reference sequence). The CDR3 DNA follows: TGTGCCAGTAGTCGACTAGCGGGAAGCAATGAGCAGTTCTTC. Encoded protein: CASSRLAGSNEQFF.